This TCR beta chain was identified during a study of cytomegalovirus exposure and HLA in healthy donors. Amplification used 60 Vbeta primers and 13 Jbeta primers. The assay was immunoSEQ multiplex PCR, and TCRdb's table has in-frame clones only and misses some. Here the sample spans about 97,000 clones, under 80% being singletons. CDR3 length: 14 residues. CDR1 and CDR2 from the germline V gene are LNHDA and SQIVND (reference sequence). Trimming stripped 6 bases from V and 3 bases from J, with 15 bases between. The chain links TRBV19 to TRBJ2-7; TRBD1 is a possible D gene (5 bases). Sequencing input: PBMCs. This sequence was found in a man aged 35 to 55 in good health and CMV-seronegative. The CDR3 is CASRDQGLHYEQYF. CDR3 in DNA: TGTGCCAGTAGGGACCAGGGCCTTCACTACGAGCAGTACTTC.